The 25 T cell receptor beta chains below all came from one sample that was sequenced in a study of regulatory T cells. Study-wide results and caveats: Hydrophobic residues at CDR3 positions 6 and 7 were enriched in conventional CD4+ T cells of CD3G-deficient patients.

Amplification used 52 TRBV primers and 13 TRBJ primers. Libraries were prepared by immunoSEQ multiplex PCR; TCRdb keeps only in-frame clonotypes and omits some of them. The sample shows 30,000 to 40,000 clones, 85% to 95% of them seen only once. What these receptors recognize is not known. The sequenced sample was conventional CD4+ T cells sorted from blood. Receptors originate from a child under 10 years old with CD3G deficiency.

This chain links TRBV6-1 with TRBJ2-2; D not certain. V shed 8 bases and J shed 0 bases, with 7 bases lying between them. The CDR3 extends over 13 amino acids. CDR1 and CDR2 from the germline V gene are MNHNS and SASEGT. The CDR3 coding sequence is TGTGCCAGCGGAAGTCCGAACACCGGGGAGCTGTTTTTT. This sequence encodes CASGSPNTGELFF.

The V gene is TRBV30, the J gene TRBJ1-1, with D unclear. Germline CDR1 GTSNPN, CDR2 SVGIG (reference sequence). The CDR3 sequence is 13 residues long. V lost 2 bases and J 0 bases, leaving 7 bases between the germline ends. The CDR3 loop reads CAWSTGLNTEAFF. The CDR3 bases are TGTGCCTGGAGTACGGGGTTGAACACTGAAGCTTTCTTT.

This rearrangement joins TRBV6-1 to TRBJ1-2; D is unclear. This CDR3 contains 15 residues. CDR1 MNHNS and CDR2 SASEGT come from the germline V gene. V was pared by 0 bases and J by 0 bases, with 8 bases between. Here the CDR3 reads CASSEAYGANYGYTF. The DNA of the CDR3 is TGTGCCAGCAGTGAAGCATACGGGGCTAACTATGGCTACACCTTC.

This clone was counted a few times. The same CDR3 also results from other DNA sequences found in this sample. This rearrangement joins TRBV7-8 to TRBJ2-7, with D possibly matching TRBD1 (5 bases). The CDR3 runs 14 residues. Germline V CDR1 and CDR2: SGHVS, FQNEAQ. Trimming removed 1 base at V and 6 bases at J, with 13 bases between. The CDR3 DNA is TGTGCCAGCAGCTTAGGGCAGGGTTCGCGCGAGCAGTACTTC. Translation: CASSLGQGSREQYF.

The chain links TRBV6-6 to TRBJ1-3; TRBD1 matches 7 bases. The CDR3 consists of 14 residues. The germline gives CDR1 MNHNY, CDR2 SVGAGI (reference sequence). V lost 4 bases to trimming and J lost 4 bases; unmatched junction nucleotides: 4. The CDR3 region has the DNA TGTGCCAGCAGTTCGGGGACAGCCGGAAACACCATATATTTT. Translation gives CASSSGTAGNTIYF.

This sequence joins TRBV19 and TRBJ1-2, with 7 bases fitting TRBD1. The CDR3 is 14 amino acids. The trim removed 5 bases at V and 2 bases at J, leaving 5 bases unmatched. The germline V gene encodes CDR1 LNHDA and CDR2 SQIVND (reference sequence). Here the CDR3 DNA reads TGTGCCAGTAGTCCGGGACAGAGGAACTATGGCTACACCTTC. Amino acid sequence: CASSPGQRNYGYTF.

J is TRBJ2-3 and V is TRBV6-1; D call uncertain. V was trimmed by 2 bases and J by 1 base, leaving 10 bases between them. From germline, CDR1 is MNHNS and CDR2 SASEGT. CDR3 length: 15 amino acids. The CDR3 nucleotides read TGTGCCAGCAGTGAATCTCCCCCCCGCACAGATACGCAGTATTTT. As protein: CASSESPPRTDTQYF.

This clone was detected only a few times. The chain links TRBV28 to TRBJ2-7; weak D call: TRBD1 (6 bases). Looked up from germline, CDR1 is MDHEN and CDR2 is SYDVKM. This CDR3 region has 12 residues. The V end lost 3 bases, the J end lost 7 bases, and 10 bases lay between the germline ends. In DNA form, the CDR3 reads TGTGCCAGCAGTTTGAAAAGGGGGGAGCAGTACTTC. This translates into CASSLKRGEQYF.

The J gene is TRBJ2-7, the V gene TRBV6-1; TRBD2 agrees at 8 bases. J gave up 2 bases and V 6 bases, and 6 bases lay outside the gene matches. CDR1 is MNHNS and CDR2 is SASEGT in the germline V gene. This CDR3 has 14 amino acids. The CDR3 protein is CASSSSGGTYEQYF. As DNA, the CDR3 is TGTGCCAGCAGCTCGAGCGGGGGCACCTACGAGCAGTACTTC.

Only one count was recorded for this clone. CDR3 sequence: CAISKDPGPYEQYF. DNA of the CDR3: TGTGCCATCAGTAAAGACCCGGGACCCTACGAGCAGTACTTC. The chain links TRBV10-3 to TRBJ2-7; D is perhaps TRBD1 or TRBD2 (5 bases each). The ends were cut back, 5 bases at V and 2 bases at J, with 13 bases in the middle. Germline V gives CDR1 ENHRY, CDR2 SYGVKD. The CDR3 runs to 14 residues.

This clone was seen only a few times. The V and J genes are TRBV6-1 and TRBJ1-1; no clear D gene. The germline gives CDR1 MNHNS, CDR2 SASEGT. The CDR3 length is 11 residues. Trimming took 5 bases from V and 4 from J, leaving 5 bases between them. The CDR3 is CASSRGTEAFF. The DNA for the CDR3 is TGTGCCAGCAGTCGGGGCACTGAAGCTTTCTTT.

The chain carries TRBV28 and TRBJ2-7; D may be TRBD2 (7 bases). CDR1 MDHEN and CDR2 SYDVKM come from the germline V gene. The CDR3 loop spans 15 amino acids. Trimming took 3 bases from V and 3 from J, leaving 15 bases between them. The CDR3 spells CASSLGGAGSYEQYF. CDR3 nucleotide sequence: TGTGCCAGCAGTTTGGGGGGGGCGGGAAGCTACGAGCAGTACTTC.

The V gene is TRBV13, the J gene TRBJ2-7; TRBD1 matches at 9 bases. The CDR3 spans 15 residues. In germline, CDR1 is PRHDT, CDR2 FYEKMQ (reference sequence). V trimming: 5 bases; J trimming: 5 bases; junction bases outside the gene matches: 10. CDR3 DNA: TGTGCCAGCAGCCTCTCCGGACAGGGGCACAACGAGCAGTACTTC. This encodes CASSLSGQGHNEQYF.

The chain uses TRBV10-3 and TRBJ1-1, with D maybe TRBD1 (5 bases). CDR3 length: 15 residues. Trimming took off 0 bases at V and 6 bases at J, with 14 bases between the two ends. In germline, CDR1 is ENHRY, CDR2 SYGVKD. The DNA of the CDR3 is TGTGCCATCAGTGAGTCCGGGGGTCGGGAGGCTGAAGCTTTCTTT. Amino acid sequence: CAISESGGREAEAFF.

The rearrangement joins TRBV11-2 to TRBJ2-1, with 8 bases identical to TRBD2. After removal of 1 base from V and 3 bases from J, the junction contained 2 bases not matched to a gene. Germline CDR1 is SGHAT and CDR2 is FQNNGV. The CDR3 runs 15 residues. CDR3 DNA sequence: TGTGCCAGCAGCTTAGCGGGAGGGCTCTACAATGAGCAGTTCTTC. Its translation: CASSLAGGLYNEQFF.

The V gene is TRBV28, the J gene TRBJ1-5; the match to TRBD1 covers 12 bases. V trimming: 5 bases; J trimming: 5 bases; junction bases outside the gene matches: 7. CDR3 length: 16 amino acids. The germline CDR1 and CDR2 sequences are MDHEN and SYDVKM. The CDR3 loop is CASSLAGTGGYQPQHF. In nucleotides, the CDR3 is TGTGCCAGCAGTCTGGCCGGGACAGGGGGCTATCAGCCCCAGCATTTT.

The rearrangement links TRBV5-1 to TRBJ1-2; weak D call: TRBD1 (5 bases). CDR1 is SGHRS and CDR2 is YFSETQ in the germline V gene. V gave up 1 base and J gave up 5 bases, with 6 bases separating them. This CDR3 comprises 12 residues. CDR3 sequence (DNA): TGCGCCAGCAGCTTGACAGGTTATGGCTACACCTTC. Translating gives CASSLTGYGYTF.

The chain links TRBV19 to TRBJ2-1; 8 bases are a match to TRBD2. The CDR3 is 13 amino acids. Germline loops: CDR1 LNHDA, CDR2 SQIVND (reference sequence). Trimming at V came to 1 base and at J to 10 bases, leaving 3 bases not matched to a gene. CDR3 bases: TGTGCCAGTAGTATAGTTAGCGGGACGGAGCAGTTCTTC. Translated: CASSIVSGTEQFF. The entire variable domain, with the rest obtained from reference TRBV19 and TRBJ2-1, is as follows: DGGITQSPKYLFRKEGQNVTLSCEQNLNHDAMYWYRQDPGQGLRLIYYSQIVNDFQKGDIAEGYSVSREKKESFPLTVTSAQKNPTAFYLCASSIVSGTEQFFGPGTRLTVL.

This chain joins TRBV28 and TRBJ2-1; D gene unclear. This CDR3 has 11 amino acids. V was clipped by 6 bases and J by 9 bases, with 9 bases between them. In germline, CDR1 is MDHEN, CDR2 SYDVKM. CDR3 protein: CASSTWGEQFF. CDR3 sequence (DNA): TGTGCCAGCAGCACCTGGGGTGAGCAGTTCTTC. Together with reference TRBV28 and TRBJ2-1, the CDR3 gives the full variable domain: DVKVTQSSRYLVKRTGEKVFLECVQDMDHENMFWYRQDPGLGLRLIYFSYDVKMKEKGDIPEGYSVSREKKERFSLILESASTNQTSMYLCASSTWGEQFFGPGTRLTVL.

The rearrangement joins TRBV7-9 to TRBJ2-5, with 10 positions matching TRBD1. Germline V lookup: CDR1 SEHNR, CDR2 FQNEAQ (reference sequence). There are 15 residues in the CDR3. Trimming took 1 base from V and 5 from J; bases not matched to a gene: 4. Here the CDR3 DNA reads TGTGCCAGCAGCTTAGTAGAGGGACAGGGGGAGACCCAGTACTTC. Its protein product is CASSLVEGQGETQYF.

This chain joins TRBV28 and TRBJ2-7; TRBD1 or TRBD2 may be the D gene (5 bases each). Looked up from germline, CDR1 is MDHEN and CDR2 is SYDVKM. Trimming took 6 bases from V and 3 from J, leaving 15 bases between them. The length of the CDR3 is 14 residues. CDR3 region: CASSRTGAIYEQYF. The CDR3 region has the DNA TGTGCCAGCAGCAGAACCGGGGCTATCTACGAGCAGTACTTC.

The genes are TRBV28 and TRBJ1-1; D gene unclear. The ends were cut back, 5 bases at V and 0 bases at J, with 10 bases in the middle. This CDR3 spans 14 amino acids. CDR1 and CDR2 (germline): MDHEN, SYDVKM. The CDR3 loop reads CASSPQGVNTEAFF. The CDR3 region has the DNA TGTGCCAGCAGTCCCCAAGGAGTGAACACTGAAGCTTTCTTT.

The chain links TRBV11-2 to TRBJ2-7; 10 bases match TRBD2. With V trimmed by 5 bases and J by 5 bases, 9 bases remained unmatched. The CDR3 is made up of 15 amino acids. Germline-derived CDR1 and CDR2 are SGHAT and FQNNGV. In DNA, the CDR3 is TGTGCCAGCAGCCATCCTAGCGGGGGCAGGCACGAGCAGTACTTC. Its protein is CASSHPSGGRHEQYF.

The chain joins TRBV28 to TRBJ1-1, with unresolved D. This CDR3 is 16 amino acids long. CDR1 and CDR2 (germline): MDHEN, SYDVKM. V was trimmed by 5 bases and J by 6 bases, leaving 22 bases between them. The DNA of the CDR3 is TGTGCCAGCAGTCAGCCGACGGGGTCAGGTGCCTCTGAAGCTTTCTTT. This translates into CASSQPTGSGASEAFF.

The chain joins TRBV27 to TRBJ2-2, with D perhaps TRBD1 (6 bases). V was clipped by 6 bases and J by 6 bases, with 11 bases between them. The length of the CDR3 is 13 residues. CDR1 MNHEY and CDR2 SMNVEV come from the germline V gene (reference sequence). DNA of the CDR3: TGTGCCAGCAGCCTGCACAGGGCCGGGGAGCTGTTTTTT. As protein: CASSLHRAGELFF.